This T cell receptor beta chain was captured in a study of CD4+ T cells in melanoma. Study-level findings and limits: A reported correlation linked neoantigen-specific CD4+ T cells to CD8+, macrophage and B cell function.

Here immunoSEQ multiplex PCR was the method, and the copy in TCRdb shows in-frame clones only, minus some. The table shows some 19,000 clones, with roughly 78% occurring only once. Only a few counts were recorded for this clone. What it recognizes is unknown. This CDR3 has 12 residues. Trimming stripped 0 bases from V and 7 bases from J, with 6 bases between. Per the germline V gene, CDR1 is MNHNY and CDR2 is SVGAGI (reference sequence). The chain recombines TRBV6-6 with TRBJ1-1; unclear D gene. This sequence originates from a human donor with melanoma. The CDR3 bases are TGTGCCAGCAGTTACTCGACTGGTGAAGCTTTCTTT. The encoded protein is CASSYSTGEAFF.